These 2 T cell receptor beta chains originate from one sample sequenced in a study of Ad26.COV2.S vaccination and SARS-CoV-2 variants. Treatment in this sample: about 20 received Ad26.COV2.S at low or high dose, single or two shots; several received placebo; per-sample allocation not given. Following the first vaccine or placebo injection, samples were taken on day 63. Here immunoSEQ multiplex PCR was the method, and the copy in TCRdb shows in-frame clones only, minus some. The profile shows roughly 410,000 clones, around four fifths of them singletons. This specimen was peripheral blood, taken in a trial of Ad26.COV2.S vaccine versus placebo. The receptors shown here come from a person between 18 and 59 years old who received the Ad26.COV2.S COVID-19 vaccine or a placebo.

The gene calls are TRBV29-1 and TRBJ2-7, with 8 bases identical to TRBD1. Looked up from germline, CDR1 is SQVTM and CDR2 is ANQGSEA. Trimming took 3 bases from V and 5 from J; bases not matched to a gene: 3. This CDR3 comprises 12 residues. The CDR3 loop is CSVDRGRNEQYF. The CDR3 coding sequence is TGCAGCGTTGACAGGGGGCGTAACGAGCAGTACTTC.

This clone appeared many times. V is TRBV9 and J is TRBJ2-7; D is possibly TRBD2 (5 bases). Trimming took off 0 bases at V and 6 bases at J, with 16 bases between the two ends. Germline V gene sequence: CDR1 SGDLS, CDR2 YYNGEE. CDR3 size: 15 residues. CDR3 loop: CASSVDASRPVEQYF. The DNA for the CDR3 is TGTGCCAGCAGCGTAGACGCTAGCCGACCTGTCGAGCAGTACTTC.